This T cell receptor beta chain is drawn from a study of blood T cell repertoires in COVID-19. Across the whole study: Samples representing acute and convalescent COVID-19 were sourced from the United States, Italy and Spain. Sources were T cells, B-cell-depleted T cells, or PBMCs; the material itself was cDNA or gDNA.

In the source study's methods: Quantification of nucleated cells was approximated via reference gene primer amplification. Method: immunoSEQ multiplex PCR; TCRdb's copy keeps in-frame clones and lacks some. That table gives V, J and clone size, and the DNA gave D and trimming. The table has some 99,000 clones, 84% seen once; the top ten hold less than 8%. Trimming at V came to 5 bases and at J to 1 base, leaving 5 bases not matched to a gene. Germline assignment: CDR1 SGHAT and CDR2 FQNNGV. The CDR3 length is 16 residues. The sequenced material came from peripheral blood. The rearrangement links TRBV11-2 to TRBJ1-6; 7 bases align to TRBD1. The TCR sequence derives from a woman between 50 and 59 years old with acute or convalescent COVID-19. The CDR3 protein is CASSPDRASYNSPLHF. Here the CDR3 DNA reads TGTGCCAGCAGCCCCGACAGGGCGTCCTATAATTCACCCCTCCACTTT.